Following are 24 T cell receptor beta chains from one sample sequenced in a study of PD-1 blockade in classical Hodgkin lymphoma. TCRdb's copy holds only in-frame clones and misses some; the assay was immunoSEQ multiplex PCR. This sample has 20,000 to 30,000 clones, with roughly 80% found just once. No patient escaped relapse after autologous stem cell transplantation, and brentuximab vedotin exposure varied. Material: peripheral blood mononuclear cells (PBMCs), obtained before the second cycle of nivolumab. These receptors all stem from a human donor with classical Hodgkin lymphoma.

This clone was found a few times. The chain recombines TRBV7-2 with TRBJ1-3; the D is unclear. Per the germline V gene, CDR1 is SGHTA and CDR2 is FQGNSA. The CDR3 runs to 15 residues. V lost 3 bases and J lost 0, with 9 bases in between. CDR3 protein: CASSLGGVSGNTIYF. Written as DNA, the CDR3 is TGTGCCAGCAGCTTGGGAGGTGTCTCTGGAAACACCATATATTTT.

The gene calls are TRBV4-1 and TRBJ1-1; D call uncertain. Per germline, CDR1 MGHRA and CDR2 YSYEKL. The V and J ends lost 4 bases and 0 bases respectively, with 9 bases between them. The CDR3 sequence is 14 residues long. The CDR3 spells CASSPGPLNTEAFF. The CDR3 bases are TGCGCCAGCAGCCCTGGACCCTTGAACACTGAAGCTTTCTTT.

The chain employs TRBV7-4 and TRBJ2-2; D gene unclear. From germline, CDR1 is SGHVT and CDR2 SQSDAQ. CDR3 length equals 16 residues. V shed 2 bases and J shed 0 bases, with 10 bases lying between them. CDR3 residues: CASSLHVPPNTGELFF. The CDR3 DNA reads TGTGCCAGCAGCTTACACGTCCCACCGAACACCGGGGAGCTGTTTTTT. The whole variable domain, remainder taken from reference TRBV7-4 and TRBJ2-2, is GAGVSQSPRYKVAKRGRDVALRCDSISGHVTLYWYRQTLGQGSEVLTYSQSDAQRDKSGRPSGRFSAERPERSVSTLKIQRTEQGDSAVYLCASSLHVPPNTGELFFGEGSRLTVL.

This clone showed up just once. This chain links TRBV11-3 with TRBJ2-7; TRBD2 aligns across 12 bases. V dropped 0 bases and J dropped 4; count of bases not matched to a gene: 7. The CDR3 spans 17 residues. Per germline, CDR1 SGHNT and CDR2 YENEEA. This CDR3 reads CASSLDLPTSGSYEQYF. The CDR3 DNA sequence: TGTGCCAGCAGCTTAGATCTCCCGACTAGCGGGAGTTACGAGCAGTACTTC.

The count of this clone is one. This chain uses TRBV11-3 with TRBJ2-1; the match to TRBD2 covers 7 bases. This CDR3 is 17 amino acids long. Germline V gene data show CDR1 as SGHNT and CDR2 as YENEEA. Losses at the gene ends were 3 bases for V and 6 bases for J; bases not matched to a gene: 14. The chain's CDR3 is CASSLYGGREIPNEQFF. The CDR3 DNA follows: TGTGCCAGCAGCTTGTACGGAGGGAGGGAAATACCCAATGAGCAGTTCTTC. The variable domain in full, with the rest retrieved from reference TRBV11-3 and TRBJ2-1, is EAGVVQSPRYKIIEKKQPVAFWCNPISGHNTLYWYLQNLGQGPELLIRYENEEAVDDSQLPKDRFSAERLKGVDSTLKIQPAELGDSAVYLCASSLYGGREIPNEQFFGPGTRLTVL.

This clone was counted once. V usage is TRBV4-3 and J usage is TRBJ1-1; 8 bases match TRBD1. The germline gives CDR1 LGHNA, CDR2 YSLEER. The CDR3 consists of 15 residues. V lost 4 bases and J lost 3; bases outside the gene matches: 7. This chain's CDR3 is CASSRLDRAYTEAFF. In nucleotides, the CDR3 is TGCGCCAGCAGCCGACTGGACAGGGCCTACACTGAAGCTTTCTTT.

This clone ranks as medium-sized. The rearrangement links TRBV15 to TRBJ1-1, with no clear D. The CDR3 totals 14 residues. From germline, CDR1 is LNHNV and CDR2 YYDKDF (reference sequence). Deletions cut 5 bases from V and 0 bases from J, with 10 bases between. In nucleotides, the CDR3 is TGTGCCACCAGCGAAGACCGGGTGAACACTGAAGCTTTCTTT. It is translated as CATSEDRVNTEAFF. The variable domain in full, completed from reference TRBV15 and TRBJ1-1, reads DAMVIQNPRYQVTQFGKPVTLSCSQTLNHNVMYWYQQKSSQAPKLLFHYYDKDFNNEADTPDNFQSRRPNTSFCFLDIRSPGLGDTAMYLCATSEDRVNTEAFFGQGTRLTVV.

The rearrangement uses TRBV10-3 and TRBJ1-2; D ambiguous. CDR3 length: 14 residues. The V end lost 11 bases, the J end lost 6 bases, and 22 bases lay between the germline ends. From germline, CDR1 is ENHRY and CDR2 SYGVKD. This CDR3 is CASTPGPDGNGYTF. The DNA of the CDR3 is TGTGCCTCCACACCGGGCCCCGACGGGAATGGCTACACCTTC.

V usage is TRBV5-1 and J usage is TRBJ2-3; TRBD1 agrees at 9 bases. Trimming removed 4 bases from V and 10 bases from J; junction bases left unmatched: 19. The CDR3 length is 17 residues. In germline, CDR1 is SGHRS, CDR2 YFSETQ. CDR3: CASSQTPGTGSRGSQYF. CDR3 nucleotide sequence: TGCGCCAGCAGCCAAACGCCCGGGACAGGGTCGCGAGGGTCGCAGTATTTT.

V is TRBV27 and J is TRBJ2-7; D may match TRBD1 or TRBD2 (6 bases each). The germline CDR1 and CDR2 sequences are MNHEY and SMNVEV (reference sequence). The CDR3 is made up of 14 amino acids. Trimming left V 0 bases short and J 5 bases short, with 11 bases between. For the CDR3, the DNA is TGTGCCAGCAGTTTATCGTTAGGGGGGAACGAGCAGTACTTC. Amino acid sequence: CASSLSLGGNEQYF.

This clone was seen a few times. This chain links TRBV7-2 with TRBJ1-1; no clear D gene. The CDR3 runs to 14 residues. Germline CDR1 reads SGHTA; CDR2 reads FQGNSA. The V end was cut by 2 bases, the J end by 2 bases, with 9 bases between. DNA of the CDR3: TGTGCCAGCAGCTTAAGAATGGGCAACACTGAAGCTTTCTTT. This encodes CASSLRMGNTEAFF. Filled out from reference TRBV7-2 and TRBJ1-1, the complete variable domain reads GAGVSQSPSNKVTEKGKDVELRCDPISGHTALYWYRQSLGQGLEFLIYFQGNSAPDKSGLPSDRFSAERTGGSVSTLTIQRTQQEDSAVYLCASSLRMGNTEAFFGQGTRLTVV.

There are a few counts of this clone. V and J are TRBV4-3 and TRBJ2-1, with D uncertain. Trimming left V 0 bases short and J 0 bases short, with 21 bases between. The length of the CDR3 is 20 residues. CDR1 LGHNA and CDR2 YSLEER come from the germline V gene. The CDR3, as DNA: TGCGCCAGCAGCCAAGAGGCCATAGCCACACCCGTGGGCTCCTACAATGAGCAGTTCTTC. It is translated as CASSQEAIATPVGSYNEQFF.

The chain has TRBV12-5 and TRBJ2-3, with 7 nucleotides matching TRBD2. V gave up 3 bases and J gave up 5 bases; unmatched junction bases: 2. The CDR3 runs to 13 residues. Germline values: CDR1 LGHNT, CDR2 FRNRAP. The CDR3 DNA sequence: TGTGCTAGTGGTTTTGGCGGGGGAGATACGCAGTATTTT. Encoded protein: CASGFGGGDTQYF.

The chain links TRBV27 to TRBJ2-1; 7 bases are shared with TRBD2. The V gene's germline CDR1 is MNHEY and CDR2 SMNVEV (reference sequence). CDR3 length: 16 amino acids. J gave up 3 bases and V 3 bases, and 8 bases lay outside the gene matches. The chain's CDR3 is CASSLVLASGYNEQFF. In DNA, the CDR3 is TGTGCCAGCAGTTTGGTTCTGGCTAGCGGCTACAATGAGCAGTTCTTC.

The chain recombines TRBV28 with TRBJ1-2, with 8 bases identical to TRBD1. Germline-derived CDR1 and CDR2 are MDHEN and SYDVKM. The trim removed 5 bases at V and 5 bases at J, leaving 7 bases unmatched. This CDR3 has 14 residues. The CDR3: CASSPGTGVYGYTF. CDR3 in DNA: TGTGCCAGCAGTCCCGGGACAGGAGTTTATGGCTACACCTTC.

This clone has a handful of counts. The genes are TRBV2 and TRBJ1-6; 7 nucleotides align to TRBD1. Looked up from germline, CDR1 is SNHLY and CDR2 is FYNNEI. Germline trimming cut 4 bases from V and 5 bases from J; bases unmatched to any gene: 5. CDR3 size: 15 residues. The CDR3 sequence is CASSAVGGDNSPLHF. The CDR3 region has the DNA TGTGCCAGCAGTGCGGTAGGGGGCGATAATTCACCCCTCCACTTT.

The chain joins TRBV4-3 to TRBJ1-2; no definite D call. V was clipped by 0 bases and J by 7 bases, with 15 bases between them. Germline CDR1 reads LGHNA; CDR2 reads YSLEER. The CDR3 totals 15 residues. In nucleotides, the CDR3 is TGCGCCAGCAGCCAAGACGCGGAGGAAGGTCGTGGCTACACCTTC. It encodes CASSQDAEEGRGYTF.

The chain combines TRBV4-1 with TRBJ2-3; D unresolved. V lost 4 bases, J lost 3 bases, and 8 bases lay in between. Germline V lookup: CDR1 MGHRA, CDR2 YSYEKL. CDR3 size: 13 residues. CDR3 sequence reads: CASSLLITDTQYF. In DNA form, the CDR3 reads TGCGCCAGCAGCCTGCTAATTACAGATACGCAGTATTTT.

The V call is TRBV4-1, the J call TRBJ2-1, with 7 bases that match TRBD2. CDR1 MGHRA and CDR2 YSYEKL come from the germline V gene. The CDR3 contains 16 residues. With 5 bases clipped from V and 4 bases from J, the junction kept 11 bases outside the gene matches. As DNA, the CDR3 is TGCGCCAGCAGCACCAGTGCGGGAGAATGGTACAATGAGCAGTTCTTC. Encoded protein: CASSTSAGEWYNEQFF.

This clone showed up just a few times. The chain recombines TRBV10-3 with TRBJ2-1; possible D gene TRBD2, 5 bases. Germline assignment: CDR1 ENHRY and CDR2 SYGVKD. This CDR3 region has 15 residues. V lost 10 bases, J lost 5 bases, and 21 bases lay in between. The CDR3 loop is CATQAVTGSHNEQFF. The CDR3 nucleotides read TGTGCCACCCAGGCAGTTACGGGGTCCCACAATGAGCAGTTCTTC.

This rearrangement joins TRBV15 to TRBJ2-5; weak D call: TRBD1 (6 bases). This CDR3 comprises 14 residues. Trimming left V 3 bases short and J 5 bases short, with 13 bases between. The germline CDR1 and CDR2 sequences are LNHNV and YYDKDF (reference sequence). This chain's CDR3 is CATSRGGGGETQYF. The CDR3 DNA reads TGTGCCACCAGCAGGGGTGGGGGCGGGGAGACCCAGTACTTC.

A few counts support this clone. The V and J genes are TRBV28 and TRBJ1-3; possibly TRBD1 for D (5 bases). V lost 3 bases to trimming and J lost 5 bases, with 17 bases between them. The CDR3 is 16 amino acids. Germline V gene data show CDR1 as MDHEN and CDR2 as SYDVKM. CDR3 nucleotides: TGTGCCAGCAGTTTCGTGTTCAGGGCGCGGCGAAACACCATATATTTT. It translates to CASSFVFRARRNTIYF.

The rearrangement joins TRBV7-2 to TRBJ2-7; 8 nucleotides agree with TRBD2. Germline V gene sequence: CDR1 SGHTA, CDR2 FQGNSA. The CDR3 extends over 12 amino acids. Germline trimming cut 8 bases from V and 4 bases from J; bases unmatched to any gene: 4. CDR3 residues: CASRTGGYEQYF. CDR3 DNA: TGTGCCAGCCGGACGGGAGGGTACGAGCAGTACTTC.

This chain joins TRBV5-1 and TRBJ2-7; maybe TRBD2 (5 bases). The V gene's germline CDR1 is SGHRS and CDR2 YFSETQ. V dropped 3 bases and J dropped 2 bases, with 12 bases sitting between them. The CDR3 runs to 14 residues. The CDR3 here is CASSSLASAYEQYF. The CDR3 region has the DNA TGCGCCAGCAGCTCCCTAGCCTCCGCCTACGAGCAGTACTTC.